A selection of T cell receptor beta chains follows, all from one sample in a study of memory CD4+ T cells and cytomegalovirus serostatus. Sequencing was performed with immunoSEQ multiplex PCR; in TCRdb, only in-frame clones are kept and a portion is missing. The table shows about 50,000 clones, with 75% to 85% occurring only once. The sample was memory CD4+ T cells from blood. All receptors come from an adult in good health and CMV-seronegative. CDR3s include the opening cysteine and the closing phenylalanine or tryptophan. The D gene is left open where the match is weak. A row's size may be missing; if present it is once, few, many or a size class.

TRBV5-4	TRBJ1-2	NA	TRBD1	TGTGCCAGCAGCCCCGGGACAGGGAAGGGGAACTATGGCTACACCTTC	CASSPGTGKGNYGYTF
TRBV6-1	TRBJ2-3	once	TRBD2	TGTGCCAGCAGTGAAAGGACTAGCGGGGGCACAGATACGCAGTATTTT	CASSERTSGGTDTQYF
TRBV2	TRBJ2-3	once	NA	TGTGCCAGCAGCGTGGGCCAAGGGGGCACAGATACGCAGTATTTT	CASSVGQGGTDTQYF
TRBV6-6	TRBJ2-2	NA	TRBD1	TGTGCCTGTAGGGGGCAGGGCCCCACCGGGGAGCTGTTTTTT	CACRGQGPTGELFF
TRBV30	TRBJ1-5	NA	TRBD1	TGTGCCTGGAGTATAGGGACAGGGGGAGATAATATTCCTAGGCAGCATTTT	CAWSIGTGGDNIPRQHF
TRBV28	TRBJ2-1	NA	TRBD2	TGTGCCAGCAGTAAACTAGCGGACGAGCAGTTCTTC	CASSKLADEQFF
TRBV29-1	TRBJ1-1	few	NA	TGCAGCGCAGGACAGCTAATGAACACTGAAGCTTTCTTT	CSAGQLMNTEAFF
TRBV5-1	TRBJ2-3	NA	TRBD2	TGCGCCAGCAGCCCTGGAGGCCTAGCGGGGGCGGATACGCAGTATTTT	CASSPGGLAGADTQYF
TRBV19	TRBJ2-1	few	TRBD1	TGTGCCAGTAGACAGGGGTCCTACAATGAGCAGTTCTTC	CASRQGSYNEQFF
TRBV7-3	TRBJ2-7	NA	NA	TGTGCCAGCAGCCCCTCGAGGAGTCGCGAGCAGTACTTC	CASSPSRSREQYF
TRBV6-1	TRBJ2-7	NA	NA	TGTGCCAGCAGTGAAGAGGGGCCTTCCTACGAGCAGTACTTC	CASSEEGPSYEQYF
TRBV30	TRBJ2-1	NA	TRBD1	TGTGCCTGGGAAAAGGACAGGGGGCACAATGAGCAGTTCTTC	CAWEKDRGHNEQFF
TRBV30	TRBJ1-5	NA	NA	TGTGCCTGGAGTGGAGATAGCAATCAGCCCCAGCATTTT	CAWSGDSNQPQHF
TRBV4-1	TRBJ2-7	NA	TRBD2	TGCGCCAGCAGTCGTACAGGAGCGGGAGGGCCCCACGAGCAGTACTTC	CASSRTGAGGPHEQYF
TRBV27	TRBJ2-5	NA	TRBD2	TGTGCCAGCACCGCACCGGGAGGAGAGACCCAGTACTTC	CASTAPGGETQYF
TRBV19	TRBJ1-1	NA	NA	TGTGCCAGTCGGCTGACAAGGAACACTGAAGCTTTCTTT	CASRLTRNTEAFF
TRBV28	TRBJ1-3	NA	NA	TGTGCCAGCAGTTTAGGCGCAGGTACTGGAAACACCATATATTTT	CASSLGAGTGNTIYF
TRBV5-6	TRBJ2-3	NA	TRBD1	TGTGCCAGCAGCTTAACCTCCGGGACAGGGGGCACAGATACGCAGTATTTT	CASSLTSGTGGTDTQYF
TRBV27	TRBJ2-7	NA	TRBD2	TGTGCCAGCAGTTCCTTTCCTCCGGGACTAGCGGGAGGGCCTATCCACGAGCAGTACTTC	CASSSFPPGLAGGPIHEQYF
TRBV9	TRBJ2-5	NA	NA	TGTGCCAGCAGCGGGAGGAGCAGATTTCAAGAGACCCAGTACTTC	CASSGRSRFQETQYF
TRBV10-3	TRBJ2-5	NA	NA	TGTGCCATCAGTGGGGAGACAGGTCAAGAGACCCAGTACTTC	CAISGETGQETQYF
TRBV28	TRBJ2-5	NA	NA	TGTGCCGCCTGGACGGGAGTTGGGGAGACCCAGTACTTC	CAAWTGVGETQYF
TRBV7-2	TRBJ2-7	NA	NA	TGTGCCAGCAGCTTCGACAGGTTCGGGGAGCAGTACTTC	CASSFDRFGEQYF
TRBV2	TRBJ2-2	NA	TRBD1	TGTGCCAGCAGTGGGACAGGGGTTGCCGGGGAGCTGTTTTTT	CASSGTGVAGELFF
TRBV6-1	TRBJ2-1	NA	TRBD1	TGTGCCAGCAGTGGGGAACAGGGGGCTATTTACAATGAGCAGTTCTTC	CASSGEQGAIYNEQFF
TRBV29-1	TRBJ1-1	few	TRBD1	TGCAGCGTTGTACCAGAGCCAGGGGGCTGGAACACTGAAGCTTTCTTT	CSVVPEPGGWNTEAFF
TRBV7-9	TRBJ2-5	NA	NA	TGTGCCAGCAGCTCGGGGGAGACCCAGTACTTC	CASSSGETQYF
TRBV9	TRBJ2-7	NA	NA	TGTGCCAGCAGCGCCCAAGGGAGTGGAACCTACGAGCAGTACTTC	CASSAQGSGTYEQYF
TRBV10-1	TRBJ2-1	NA	NA	TGCGCCAGCAGTGGGACAGAAAAAGGAGTCGATGAGCAGTTCTTC	CASSGTEKGVDEQFF
TRBV18	TRBJ2-4	NA	NA	TGTGCCAGCTCACCGGGGGGAGACAAAAACATTCAGTACTTC	CASSPGGDKNIQYF
TRBV7-2	TRBJ2-7	NA	TRBD2	TGTGCCAGCAGCGGGGAAGCGGGGGCTACCTACGAGCAGTACTTC	CASSGEAGATYEQYF
TRBV7-9	TRBJ1-4	NA	NA	TGTGCCAGCAGCTTATATGGCGGCCGGGGTGGTGAAAAACTGTTTTTT	CASSLYGGRGGEKLFF
TRBV6-5	TRBJ1-1	once	NA	TGTGCCAGCAGCTACTCAGGGTACACTGAAGCTTTCTTT	CASSYSGYTEAFF
TRBV12-5	TRBJ2-1	NA	NA	TGTGCTAGTGGTTTGCGCGATGAGCAGTTCTTC	CASGLRDEQFF
TRBV15	TRBJ2-7	NA	NA	TGTGCCACCAGCTCGCCCTACCGGGTAAGCTCCTACGAGCAGTACTTC	CATSSPYRVSSYEQYF
TRBV19	TRBJ2-1	few	NA	TGTGCCAGTAGCACCCGGACTGGAAGAAGCTCCTACAATGAGCAGTTCTTC	CASSTRTGRSSYNEQFF
TRBV27	TRBJ1-5	few	NA	TGTGCCAGCAGTTACGGTAGCAATCAGCCCCAGCATTTT	CASSYGSNQPQHF
TRBV5-1	TRBJ1-1	NA	NA	TGCGCCAGCAGCCAATTACAGGGTTTGAACACTGAAGCTTTCTTT	CASSQLQGLNTEAFF
TRBV6-6	TRBJ2-3	NA	TRBD1	TGTGCCAGCAGTTACGGCGGGACAGGGGGCACAGATACGCAGTATTTT	CASSYGGTGGTDTQYF
TRBV7-2	TRBJ2-3	NA	TRBD2	TGTGCCAGCAGCTTAAGGGCTAGCGGGAGCGGAGATACGCAGTATTTT	CASSLRASGSGDTQYF
TRBV5-4	TRBJ1-2	NA	NA	TGTGCCAGCAGAAGAGACGGGACCGCTCAAGCTAACTATGGCTACACCTTC	CASRRDGTAQANYGYTF
TRBV5-1	TRBJ2-3	NA	NA	TGCGCCAGCAGCCGACAGGATAGCACAGATACGCAGTATTTT	CASSRQDSTDTQYF
TRBV25-1	TRBJ2-7	NA	NA	TGTGCCAGCAGTGAAAACTACGAGCAGTACTTC	CASSENYEQYF